This entry concerns a single TCR beta chain. It lacks a known antigen. The record has no base qualities; no much larger clone is one base away. Library preparation employed the immunoSEQ multiplex PCR assay. For the multiplex PCR, a mixture combining 60 forward primers for TCR Vbeta segments and 13 reverse primers for TCR Jbeta segments was used. The CDR3 region of rearranged TCR beta genes was amplified from genomic DNA with a multiplex PCR assay. On the Illumina HiSeq System, the amplified TCR beta libraries were sequenced as 87-base-pair reads. Per the source publication's procedure: A later analysis tallied 75 million to 85 million unique TCR beta chains across the 700 or so repertoires, and some 10 million of those chains were shared by two or more donors. Raw reads were error-corrected and collapsed into unique sequences by a nearest-neighbor algorithm in which closely related sequences were merged to remove PCR and sequencing errors. To assign V, D and J gene segments, CDR3 sequences were aligned to IMGT reference sequences. For a sequence to be retained, a match of at least six nucleotides was required to both a V gene segment and a J gene segment. Rearrangements were classified as productive when the CDR3 lacked stop codons and remained in frame with V and J, and all other rearrangements were classified as non-productive. CDR3 was defined according to IMGT convention as the region running from the second conserved V-encoded cysteine to the conserved J-encoded phenylalanine. Sequences without an unambiguous match to a single V gene segment were excluded from the earlier analysis of about 640 of the donors. In an earlier analysis of 450 to 700 of the donors, V segments were called functional above 56.7% productive rearrangements and were called segregating when the between-donor standard deviation exceeded 5%. To diagnose cytomegalovirus status from the catalog of TCR beta chain sequences, a statistical classification framework was built. V and J gene assignment, in a later analysis, came from comparing TCR nucleotide sequences with IMGT/GENE-DB human TR gene sequences. Using the TCRdist pipeline, a later analysis assigned CDR3 sequences along with most-parsimonious VDJ recombination scenarios. In a later analysis, each TCR beta chain was defined by its CDR3 amino acid sequence together with its V-gene family, and reads lacking a unique V-gene family were excluded. As a way to deal with suspected cross-contamination and a sequencing artifact, a later analysis dropped roughly 600 nucleotide sequences that were highly shared and had low generation probability. A later analysis calculated a clonal expansion index for each public chain from normalized within-repertoire ranks of inferred template counts. In a later analysis, generation probabilities were computed with a VDJ recombination model fitted to out-of-frame rearrangements, and the resulting probabilities were checked against IGoR. In a later analysis, TCR-TCR, TCR-HLA and TCR-CMV co-occurrence was scored with hypergeometric tests, and a repertoire-size bias correction was applied to TCR pairs. A later analysis estimated false discovery rates by permuting HLA or CMV assignments 20 times. In a later analysis, co-occurring TCRs were grouped using DBSCAN, and TCRdist sequence similarity was added for clustering within HLA-allele-positive subsets. For co-occurrence clustering, repertoires with fewer than 30,000 or more than 120,000 public chains were excluded, along with five repertoires with anomalous nucleotide sharing. As stored in TCRdb, this immuneACCESS dataset retains in-frame rearrangements with V and J assigned. A fraction of the clones does not appear; measured against another copy, unresolved V genes explain less than half of the discrepancy, and the remainder lacks a known reason. That table supplies the V and J calls and clone size; D and trimming were determined from the DNA. The sample table lists over 150,000 clones, approximately 80% of them with a count of one. Around 6% of the sample is in the top ten clones.

These data originate in a study of cytomegalovirus exposure and HLA in healthy donors listed by TCRdb under 2017. Context from the whole study: An earlier analysis of several hundred of the donors reported about 250 Gb of sequence data and around 120 million unique TCR beta sequences from about 179 million T cells. The genetic ancestry cluster associated with self-reported Caucasian donors included 81% of the 300 to 400 genotyped donors. A later analysis re-examined previously published TCR beta repertoires from hundreds of donors and added high-resolution HLA genotyping to investigate patterns of TCR occurrence. The study used immunosequencing to profile the T cell repertoires of approximately 630 subjects and linked those repertoires to cytomegalovirus serostatus. In the later analysis, no new phenotypic data were used to find candidate immune exposures; instead, reliance was placed on TCR beta sequences and their occurrence across donors. Donor age, sex, ethnicity and CMV serostatus were compiled together with the repertoire data. To decide whether each TCR beta V gene segment behaved as functional or pseudogenic, an earlier analysis of some 580 of the donors relied on high-throughput TCR beta sequencing. Both class I and class II loci were covered by HLA typing, at four-digit resolution. Among some 400 genotyped donors of the cohort, an average of approximately 240,000 unique TCR beta nucleotide sequences were sequenced per donor, approximately 20% of them non-productive. Roughly five DR-DQ haplotypes were handled as single units for association and clustering, since linkage in the cohort was strong. The number of donors typed differed by locus, with roughly 620-630 for A, B, C, DRB1 and DQB1, more than 500 for DQA1, 600 to 610 for DPA1, and over 400 for DPB1. The aim of the study was to test whether cataloging public T cell receptors could identify signatures of past pathogen exposure. A later genetic analysis took genome-wide SNP genotypes for about 55% of the 666 donors and used that subset as a discovery cohort. All discovery cohort repertoires had been generated using a single sequencing platform. Along with the roughly 670-subject first cohort, a separate validation cohort of over a hundred different subjects was used. The study combined high-throughput TCR immunosequencing, statistical association of individual TCRs with disease status, and machine learning to predict cytomegalovirus infection status. An early release that covered approximately 600 HLA-typed donors contained about 300 gigabases of sequencing data and around 80 million unique TCR sequences.

The paper as a whole reports these results and caveats: A later analysis found that most CMV-associated TCR beta chains appeared HLA-restricted, with HLA associations seemingly driven largely by CMV exposure. A further reported finding was that TCR beta sequences accurately predicted the HLA-A and HLA-B alleles for most subjects in the first cohort. Most TCR sequences were observed very rarely across donors, whereas some public TCRs were present in many individuals. Specific HLA alleles were associated with roughly 17,000 TCR beta sequences at a false discovery rate of 0.05 in a later analysis. A later analysis found that TCR association rates varied across HLA loci, with DRB1 alleles showing the most associated TCRs and HLA-C alleles the fewest. Because some donors lacked HLA typing at each locus, the association tests relied only on the typed subset. CMV serostatus was the only immune exposure information available for the cohort. Roughly uniform sequencing depth across donors was assumed in presence/absence analyses, although this assumption may not hold. The cohort was sequenced for TCR beta chains only, and without alpha or paired-chain data the features that could be detected were limited. In a later analysis, several top co-occurrence clusters were reported to appear linked to parvovirus B19, influenza, CMV and Epstein-Barr virus. Linkage disequilibrium might explain the correlated functional status among segregating V segments, but an unknown experimental factor could not be excluded. Strong co-occurrence of HLA alleles, especially DR and DQ, made assigning TCR associations to individual alleles difficult. In an earlier analysis of over 550 of the donors, most TCR beta V segments were observed in productive rearrangements about 87% or about 30% of the time, broadly matching IMGT annotations. According to a later genetic analysis, donors in an Asian-associated ancestry cluster had fewer N-insertions in productive TCRs than the approximately 700-donor mean. The classifier was reported to diagnose cytomegalovirus status with high specificity and sensitivity in both the original cohort and the validation cohort. In a later analysis, HLA-associated TCR beta chains showed more clonal expansion and lower generation probabilities than non-associated chains that were equally common. The earlier analysis of 587 of the donors excluded 15 to 20 rarely observed V segments, including chromosome 9 orphons, because counts were too low. A total of roughly 160 TCR beta chains were listed by the study as associated with cytomegalovirus. The authors suggested that the approach could potentially be extended to other disease states and immunological phenotypes. Three of the identified cytomegalovirus-associated TCR beta chains were confirmed in vitro to be specific for cytomegalovirus antigens. A group of highly shared sequence variants was considered likely to be a technical artifact of the sequencing pipeline. A later genetic analysis associated a missense DCLRE1C variant with V-gene and J-gene trimming of TCR beta chains, and an independent cohort replicated the association.

In total, over 600 healthy bone marrow donors made up the cohort. All cohort members were sampled while nominally healthy, although unrecorded immune exposures were likely present. The donor was CMV seropositive and belonged to the group of more than 250 seropositive cohort members. A peripheral blood sample was provided by each donor, and peripheral blood mononuclear cells were used for TCR beta sequencing. The Qiagen DNeasy Blood Extraction Kit was used to extract genomic DNA from the blood cell samples. The sample taken for sequencing was PBMCs. The origin of this receptor is a woman in her thirties or forties in good health and CMV-seropositive.

The CDR3 here reads CASSLSSVTYEQYF. The base sequence is TGCGCCAGCAGCTTGTCCTCCGTTACCTACGAGCAGTACTTC. The sequence links TRBV5-1 to TRBJ2-7, with the D gene not clear enough to name. V is pared back by 1 base and J by 2 bases, with 10 bases lying between the germline termini. The germline V gene encodes CDR1 SGHRS and CDR2 YFSETQ. The CDR3, cysteine through phenylalanine, is 14 amino acids long. The sequence is cut down to CDR3 DNA, 42 bases in frame from base 1.